The 32 T cell receptor beta chains reported below all come from one sample, sequenced in a study of T cells in Graves' hyperthyroidism and ophthalmopathy. Researchers took RNA transcripts and amplified the TCR beta CDR3 regions from them. Using the HTBI primer set, a first-round RT-PCR was run on the TCR CDR3. TCRdb independently ran MiXCR on the multiplex PCR reads; one entry per CDR3 protein. Of fewer than 650,000 distinct CDR3 sequences in the sample, approximately 15% were seen once. Material for sequencing was blood. Source of these receptors: a woman aged 30 to 39 with Graves' hyperthyroidism that later progressed to Graves' ophthalmopathy.

This chain joins TRBV28 and TRBJ2-1, with 13 bases aligning to TRBD2. After removal of 5 bases from V and 3 bases from J, the junction contained 10 bases not matched to a gene. The CDR3 is 18 residues long. Per germline, CDR1 MDHEN and CDR2 SYDVKM. This CDR3 reads CASSGGTSGIWNYNEQFF. CDR3 sequence (DNA): TGTGCCAGCAGTGGGGGGACTAGCGGGATCTGGAACTACAATGAGCAGTTCTTC.

In nucleotides, the CDR3 is TGTGCCTCCGTTCAGGGTTACGAGCAGTACTTC. Translating gives CASVQGYEQYF. The chain uses TRBV27 and TRBJ2-7, with D perhaps TRBD1 (5 bases). The CDR3 sequence is 11 residues long. The germline V gene encodes CDR1 MNHEY and CDR2 SMNVEV (reference sequence). The V end lost 11 bases, the J end lost 4 bases, and 12 bases lay between the germline ends.

This clonotype was recorded many times. The V gene is TRBV5-1, the J gene TRBJ2-5, with D perhaps TRBD1 or TRBD2 (6 bases each). The V gene lost 2 bases and the J gene lost 3 bases, with 14 bases spanning the gap. Per germline, CDR1 SGHRS and CDR2 YFSETQ. The CDR3 totals 15 residues. The CDR3 here is CASSFRQEGKETQYF. In DNA form, the CDR3 reads TGCGCCAGCAGCTTCCGACAGGAGGGGAAAGAGACCCAGTACTTC. Looking up the rest from reference TRBV5-1 and TRBJ2-5 gives the full variable domain: KAGVTQTPRYLIKTRGQQVTLSCSPISGHRSVSWYQQTPGQGLQFLFEYFSETQRNKGNFPGRFSGRQFSNSRSEMNVSTLELGDSALYLCASSFRQEGKETQYFGPGTRLLVL.

This clonotype has ten or more counts. The rearrangement links TRBV12-3 or TRBV12-4 to TRBJ2-7; 7 positions match TRBD2. The CDR3 has 14 amino acids. V trimming: 3 bases; J trimming: 2 bases; junction bases outside the gene matches: 4. This CDR3 is CASSFPSGTYEQYF. CDR3 DNA: TGTGCCAGCAGTTTTCCTAGCGGAACCTACGAGCAGTACTTC.

This clonotype was seen repeatedly, ten times or more. The J gene is TRBJ2-1, the V gene TRBV27; the match to TRBD2 covers 11 bases. The V and J ends lost 4 bases and 0 bases, in that order; junction bases with no gene match: 8. The CDR3 is made up of 18 amino acids. Germline V gene data show CDR1 as MNHEY and CDR2 as SMNVEV (reference sequence). The CDR3 here is CASSSLRLAGSSYNEQFF. As DNA, the CDR3 is TGTGCCAGCAGTTCCCTTCGACTAGCGGGGAGCTCCTACAATGAGCAGTTCTTC.

This clonotype has a count of ten or more. This chain links TRBV6-1 with TRBJ1-2; TRBD1 agrees at 7 bases. The germline CDR1 and CDR2 sequences are MNHNS and SASEGT. V dropped 2 bases and J dropped 8; count of bases not matched to a gene: 5. The CDR3 sequence is 13 residues long. CDR3 protein: CASSERGPGGYTF. The CDR3 DNA reads TGTGCCAGCAGTGAAAGGGGGCCTGGCGGCTACACCTTC.

This clonotype has ten or more counts. This chain connects TRBV27 to TRBJ1-1, with TRBD1 matching 8 bases. This CDR3 contains 15 residues. J was trimmed by 1 base and V by 5 bases; bases with no gene match: 6. CDR1 and CDR2 from the germline V gene are MNHEY and SMNVEV (reference sequence). The CDR3 bases are TGTGCCAGCAGTCCTCAGGGACAGGCGAACACTGAAGCTTTCTTT. It specifies CASSPQGQANTEAFF.

This clonotype was detected a few times. The gene calls are TRBV3-1 and TRBJ2-7; D call uncertain. This CDR3 has 12 residues. Trimming took 5 bases from V and 7 from J, leaving 12 bases between them. Germline CDR1 is LGHDT and CDR2 is YNNKEL (reference sequence). The chain's CDR3 is CASSSSPPEQYF. CDR3 sequence (DNA): TGTGCCAGCAGCTCAAGCCCTCCGGAGCAGTACTTC.

This clonotype turned up a few times. The chain joins TRBV9 to TRBJ2-7; D gene ambiguous. This CDR3 contains 13 residues. Germline assignment: CDR1 SGDLS and CDR2 YYNGEE. Deletions cut 0 bases from V and 5 bases from J, with 9 bases between. CDR3 amino acids: CASSVGVAHEQYF. The CDR3 DNA reads TGTGCCAGCAGCGTAGGGGTCGCCCACGAGCAGTACTTC.

Of note for this clonotype: The final CDR3 position lacks the conserved phenylalanine or tryptophan, pointing to a likely read error. The CDR3 loop is CASSLTGIDQPQHL. CDR3 nucleotides: TGCGCCAGCAGCTTGACAGGGATTGATCAGCCCCAGCATCTT. The V and J genes are TRBV5-1 and TRBJ1-5; perhaps TRBD1 as D (6 bases). This CDR3 region has 14 residues. Looked up from germline, CDR1 is SGHRS and CDR2 is YFSETQ. V was trimmed by 1 base and J by 5 bases, leaving 10 bases between them.

This clonotype was recorded a few times. The chain uses TRBV4-1 and TRBJ1-4, with D hard to call. V lost 5 bases, J lost 3 bases, and 13 bases lay in between. The CDR3 contains 15 residues. Looked up from germline, CDR1 is MGHRA and CDR2 is YSYEKL. The CDR3, as DNA: TGCGCCAGCAGCTTAACCATCCTACCTAATGAAAAACTGTTTTTT. Protein: CASSLTILPNEKLFF.

This clonotype was seen only a few times. This rearrangement joins TRBV30 to TRBJ2-7; D is possibly TRBD1 or TRBD2 (6 bases each). Germline V CDR1 and CDR2: GTSNPN, SVGIG (reference sequence). The ends were cut back, 4 bases at V and 6 bases at J, with 16 bases in the middle. The CDR3 spans 13 residues. In DNA form, the CDR3 reads TGTGCCTGGACAGGGGAGGTTTTTGGCGAGCAGTACTTC. It yields the protein CAWTGEVFGEQYF.

This clonotype was seen a few times. A junction end diverges from the germline sequence, so it may reflect a read error. This rearrangement joins TRBV3-1 to TRBJ2-1; D is unclear. The CDR3 length is 16 residues. Germline CDR1 is LGHDT and CDR2 is YNNKEL (reference sequence). The CDR3 protein is CASSDVRLFPGNEQFF. The CDR3 DNA reads TGCGCCAGCAGTGACGTGCGGTTATTCCCAGGAAATGAGCAGTTCTTC.

This clonotype was seen more than once but under ten times. The V call is TRBV9, the J call TRBJ2-5; the match to TRBD2 covers 9 bases. Losses at the gene ends were 3 bases for V and 5 bases for J; bases not matched to a gene: 14. CDR1 SGDLS and CDR2 YYNGEE come from the germline V gene. The CDR3 totals 17 residues. CDR3 protein: CASSGGHSGRMVETQYF. CDR3 nucleotide sequence: TGTGCCAGCAGCGGAGGGCATAGCGGGAGAATGGTGGAGACCCAGTACTTC.

This clonotype was seen at least ten times. The CDR3 protein is CASSSPLGQGNTEAFF. CDR3 DNA: TGTGCCAGCAGCTCCCCCCTGGGACAGGGGAACACTGAAGCTTTCTTT. V gene TRBV13 combines with J gene TRBJ1-1, with TRBD1 identical over 9 bases. Germline values: CDR1 PRHDT, CDR2 FYEKMQ (reference sequence). CDR3 size: 16 residues. J was trimmed by 1 base and V by 4 bases; bases with no gene match: 7.

This clonotype was seen repeatedly, ten times or more. The chain employs TRBV9 and TRBJ2-3; D ambiguous. CDR1 and CDR2 from the germline V gene are SGDLS and YYNGEE. This CDR3 has 13 amino acids. The germline V and J ends were trimmed by 2 bases and 2 bases, with 6 bases remaining between them. DNA of the CDR3: TGTGCCAGCAGCGTCTCTAACACAGATACGCAGTATTTT. It yields the protein CASSVSNTDTQYF.

This clonotype came up many times. The chain joins TRBV12-5 to TRBJ2-3; 7 bases are shared with TRBD1. J gave up 4 bases and V 2 bases, and 9 bases lay outside the gene matches. Germline V CDR1 and CDR2: LGHNT, FRNRAP. This CDR3 region has 16 residues. The CDR3 reads CASGLPDRVGADTQYF. The DNA for the CDR3 is TGTGCTAGTGGTTTGCCTGACAGGGTGGGGGCAGATACGCAGTATTTT.

As for this clonotype: A much larger clone lies a single base off, so this may be a read error. The V and J genes are TRBV10-2 and TRBJ2-1, with D unclear. V was clipped by 8 bases and J by 10 bases, with 9 bases between them. Germline V gene data show CDR1 as WSHSY and CDR2 as SAAADI. This CDR3 has 10 amino acids. CDR3: CASLKYEQFF. The CDR3 DNA reads TGCGCCAGCCTCAAGTACGAGCAGTTCTTC.

This clonotype was picked up many times. The chain uses TRBV5-1 and TRBJ2-2, with 7 bases matching TRBD2. The V segment lost 2 bases and the J segment 0 bases; nucleotides outside the gene matches: 4. The CDR3 loop spans 16 amino acids. CDR1 is SGHRS and CDR2 is YFSETQ in the germline V gene. The CDR3 region is CASSLRGGANTGELFF. DNA for the CDR3: TGCGCCAGCAGCTTACGCGGGGGAGCGAACACCGGGGAGCTGTTTTTT. Using reference TRBV5-1 and TRBJ2-2 for the parts outside the CDR3, the full variable domain is KAGVTQTPRYLIKTRGQQVTLSCSPISGHRSVSWYQQTPGQGLQFLFEYFSETQRNKGNFPGRFSGRQFSNSRSEMNVSTLELGDSALYLCASSLRGGANTGELFFGEGSRLTVL.

This clonotype was counted a few times. J is TRBJ1-5 and V is TRBV11-2, with D hard to call. CDR1 SGHAT and CDR2 FQNNGV come from the germline V gene. This CDR3 comprises 15 residues. V was pared by 2 bases and J by 5 bases, with 13 bases between. As DNA, the CDR3 is TGTGCCAGCAGCTTATTCGATTATCGGTATCAGCCCCAGCATTTT. It is translated as CASSLFDYRYQPQHF.

This clonotype came up many times. The chain couples TRBV28 to TRBJ2-3; TRBD2 matches 9 bases. The V and J ends lost 1 base and 6 bases, in that order; junction bases with no gene match: 11. CDR1 and CDR2 from the germline V gene are MDHEN and SYDVKM. This CDR3 has 17 residues. CDR3 protein: CASSLSQGLARGDTQYF. The CDR3, as DNA: TGTGCCAGCAGTTTATCCCAGGGACTAGCCAGGGGGGATACGCAGTATTTT.

This clonotype came up many times. The chain recombines TRBV20-1 with TRBJ2-5, with 9 bases matching TRBD2. The germline CDR1 and CDR2 sequences are DFQATT and SNEGSKA (reference sequence). With V trimmed by 2 bases and J by 5 bases, 3 bases remained unmatched. This CDR3 is built from 13 residues. For the CDR3, the DNA is TGCAGTGCTAGATCTAGCGGGAAGGAGACCCAGTACTTC. Residues: CSARSSGKETQYF.

In this sample, this clonotype turned up a few times. CDR3 sequence reads: CASSFAQGDGGYTF. The CDR3 nucleotides are TGTGCCAGCAGCTTCGCTCAGGGAGATGGAGGCTACACCTTC. V usage is TRBV11-3 and J usage is TRBJ1-2, with D tentatively TRBD1 (5 bases). CDR1 is SGHNT and CDR2 is YENEEA in the germline V gene. There are 14 residues in the CDR3. V dropped 3 bases and J dropped 8 bases, with 16 bases sitting between them.

This clonotype was counted only a few times. This chain connects TRBV6-5 to TRBJ2-2; D ambiguous. Germline assignment: CDR1 MNHEY and CDR2 SVGAGI. The V gene lost 2 bases and the J gene lost 4 bases, with 8 bases spanning the gap. This CDR3 has 14 residues. CDR3 bases: TGTGCCAGCAGTTACGGGTCAGGCACCGGGGAGCTGTTTTTT. It yields the protein CASSYGSGTGELFF.

This clonotype has ten or more counts. This sequence joins TRBV28 and TRBJ2-3; D might be TRBD2 (6 bases). The CDR3 has 13 amino acids. Germline V gives CDR1 MDHEN, CDR2 SYDVKM. Between the trimmed V and J ends, which lost 10 bases and 2 bases, there was a span of 13 bases. This CDR3 is CATNSGNTDTQYF. The CDR3 bases are TGTGCCACCAATAGCGGTAACACAGATACGCAGTATTTT.

This clonotype was counted ten times or more. This rearrangement joins TRBV28 to TRBJ1-2; TRBD1 is a possible D gene (5 bases). Germline CDR1 reads MDHEN; CDR2 reads SYDVKM. Trimming took 4 bases from V and 8 from J, leaving 20 bases between them. This CDR3 contains 15 residues. The CDR3 is CASSSHLTGSGGYTF. The CDR3 DNA is TGTGCCAGCAGTTCCCACCTTACAGGTTCAGGGGGCTACACCTTC.

This clonotype was found many times. The J gene is TRBJ1-5, the V gene TRBV15; possible D gene TRBD1, 5 bases. Germline CDR1 and CDR2: LNHNV and YYDKDF (reference sequence). V was cut by 0 bases and J by 3 bases, with 9 bases left in between. The CDR3 is 15 residues long. This chain's CDR3 is CATSRESGYNQPQHF. CDR3 nucleotide sequence: TGTGCCACCAGCAGAGAATCAGGGTACAATCAGCCCCAGCATTTT.

Many counts were recorded for this clonotype. This chain joins TRBV6-2 or TRBV6-3 and TRBJ1-1; D is unresolved. V was shortened by 5 bases and J by 1 base, with 8 bases between the two germline ends. The CDR3 totals 13 residues. Germline-derived CDR1 and CDR2 are MNHEY and SVGEGT. CDR3 bases: TGTGCCAGCAGTCAGGAGGAGAACACTGAAGCTTTCTTT. Residues: CASSQEENTEAFF.

This clonotype occurred many times. The chain carries TRBV29-1 and TRBJ2-1, with 10 bases lining up with TRBD2. Germline CDR1 is SQVTM and CDR2 is ANQGSEA. The J segment lost 6 bases and the V segment lost 7 bases, leaving 6 bases of the junction unmatched. The CDR3 contains 13 residues. The chain's CDR3 is CSGEREGPNEQFF. CDR3 in DNA: TGCAGCGGCGAGCGGGAGGGCCCCAATGAGCAGTTCTTC.

This clonotype has only a few counts. This chain uses TRBV29-1 with TRBJ1-1; D perhaps matches TRBD1 (6 bases). Germline V gene sequence: CDR1 SQVTM, CDR2 ANQGSEA. The ends were cut back, 6 bases at V and 8 bases at J, with 22 bases in the middle. The CDR3 is 14 residues long. CDR3 region: CSVAEGGAGEEAFF. CDR3 DNA: TGCAGCGTCGCGGAAGGGGGGGCAGGGGAAGAAGCTTTCTTT.

The chain is built from TRBV28 and TRBJ2-2; D unresolved. The V gene's germline CDR1 is MDHEN and CDR2 SYDVKM. The V gene lost 8 bases and the J gene lost 6 bases, with 13 bases spanning the gap. CDR3 size: 13 residues. The DNA for the CDR3 is TGTGCCAGCTGTGGATTACGGGCCGGGGAGCTGTTTTTT. It encodes CASCGLRAGELFF.

The rearrangement links TRBV9 to TRBJ2-1; 10 bases line up with TRBD2. The germline gives CDR1 SGDLS, CDR2 YYNGEE. The CDR3 is 16 residues long. V shed 4 bases and J 5 bases; nucleotides not matched to a gene: 9. The CDR3 loop is CASSLSGREYNNEQFF. The CDR3, as DNA: TGTGCCAGCAGCCTCAGCGGGAGGGAATATAACAATGAGCAGTTCTTC.